These 16 T cell receptor beta chains share one sample of origin, sequenced in a study of blood T cell repertoires in COVID-19. Here immunoSEQ multiplex PCR was the method, and the copy in TCRdb shows in-frame clones only, minus some. The data show hundreds of thousands of clones, 87% seen once. Input material: PBMCs or T cells enriched from blood (not recorded which). The receptors here all came from a woman aged 30 to 39 with acute COVID-19.

The chain has TRBV19 and TRBJ1-3; D remains unclear. This CDR3 has 13 amino acids. The germline gives CDR1 LNHDA, CDR2 SQIVND (reference sequence). V lost 5 bases to trimming and J lost 2 bases, with 7 bases between them. This CDR3 is CASSQQTGNTIYF. The CDR3 nucleotides read TGTGCCAGTAGTCAACAAACTGGAAACACCATATATTTT.

V is TRBV5-1 and J is TRBJ2-7; 8 bases match TRBD1. Unmatched junction bases numbered 11, after V lost 0 bases and J lost 6 bases. The CDR3 is 16 residues long. Germline V lookup: CDR1 SGHRS, CDR2 YFSETQ. CDR3 in DNA: TGCGCCAGCAGCTTGGAAGCAGGGGGCGACTCGGGCGAGCAGTACTTC. Protein: CASSLEAGGDSGEQYF.

V gene TRBV19 combines with J gene TRBJ2-5; D is uncertain. The CDR3 sequence is 13 residues long. Trimming took off 6 bases at V and 5 bases at J, with 13 bases between the two ends. The germline V gene has CDR1 LNHDA and CDR2 SQIVND (reference sequence). The CDR3 nucleotides read TGTGCCAGTAGCCCACAAAAGCGCGAGACCCAGTACTTC. Encoded protein: CASSPQKRETQYF.

The chain is built from TRBV7-9 and TRBJ2-2, with 9 positions matching TRBD1. The V gene end was trimmed by 5 bases and the J gene end by 7 bases; junction bases not matched to a gene: 8. Germline-derived CDR1 and CDR2 are SEHNR and FQNEAQ (reference sequence). The CDR3 loop spans 15 amino acids. The CDR3 nucleotides are TGTGCCAGCAGCAACCGGGACAGGGTTATCGGGGAGCTGTTTTTT. Amino acid sequence: CASSNRDRVIGELFF. Based on the CDR3 plus reference TRBV7-9 and TRBJ2-2, the full variable domain is DTGVSQNPRHKITKRGQNVTFRCDPISEHNRLYWYRQTLGQGPEFLTYFQNEAQLEKSRLLSDRFSAERPKGSFSTLEIQRTEQGDSAMYLCASSNRDRVIGELFFGEGSRLTVL.

The chain couples TRBV27 to TRBJ1-2; weak D call: TRBD1 (6 bases). The V end was cut by 3 bases, the J end by 5 bases, with 10 bases between. Germline V gives CDR1 MNHEY, CDR2 SMNVEV (reference sequence). The CDR3 is made up of 13 amino acids. The CDR3 loop reads CASSFGTYYGYTF. The CDR3 bases are TGTGCCAGCAGTTTTGGGACATATTATGGCTACACCTTC.

The rearrangement joins TRBV5-1 to TRBJ1-2; weak D call: TRBD1 (6 bases). The ends were cut back, 1 base at V and 1 base at J, with 11 bases in the middle. Germline V gives CDR1 SGHRS, CDR2 YFSETQ. This CDR3 spans 15 amino acids. CDR3 loop: CASSLSGAGNYGYTF. The CDR3 DNA is TGCGCCAGCAGCTTGTCAGGGGCTGGTAACTATGGCTACACCTTC.

This clone was seen a single time. The chain carries TRBV28 and TRBJ1-5, with D perhaps TRBD1 (5 bases). This CDR3 has 12 residues. The germline V and J ends were trimmed by 5 bases and 7 bases, with 9 bases remaining between them. The germline V gene has CDR1 MDHEN and CDR2 SYDVKM. CDR3 amino acids: CASSMGGQPQHF. CDR3 nucleotide sequence: TGTGCCAGCAGTATGGGGGGGCAGCCCCAGCATTTT.

The gene calls are TRBV19 and TRBJ1-5; D is uncertain. This CDR3 contains 16 residues. Trimming shortened V by 1 base and J by 5 bases, and 15 bases separated the two germline ends. Germline loops: CDR1 LNHDA, CDR2 SQIVND (reference sequence). Written as DNA, the CDR3 is TGTGCCAGTAGTATAGGAATTTCTATACCTGATCAGCCCCAGCATTTT. Its translation is CASSIGISIPDQPQHF.

The rearrangement joins TRBV7-9 to TRBJ1-2; D may be TRBD1 (6 bases). V lost 3 bases to trimming and J lost 3 bases, with 17 bases between them. There are 16 residues in the CDR3. Germline values: CDR1 SEHNR, CDR2 FQNEAQ (reference sequence). Written as DNA, the CDR3 is TGTGCCAGCAGCTTTTCAGTTTACAGGGTGGACTATGGCTACACCTTC. The encoded protein is CASSFSVYRVDYGYTF.

The V call is TRBV3-1 (or the pseudogene TRBV3-2), the J call TRBJ1-2, with D possibly matching TRBD1 (6 bases). The CDR3 covers 14 residues. Germline CDR1 LGHDT, CDR2 YNNKEL (reference sequence). The V end lost 0 bases, the J end lost 6 bases, and 11 bases lay between the germline ends. CDR3 bases: TGTGCCAGCAGCCAAGATTTAGGGGGGGATGGCTACACCTTC. Its protein is CASSQDLGGDGYTF.

The chain has TRBV6-2 or TRBV6-3 and TRBJ2-7; D is perhaps TRBD1 (5 bases). The V gene lost 2 bases and the J gene lost 9 bases, with 11 bases spanning the gap. The CDR3 is 12 residues long. Germline V CDR1 and CDR2: MNHEY, SVGEGT. The CDR3 nucleotides are TGTGCCAGCAGTTACACAGGAAGGGGGCAGTACTTC. Translated: CASSYTGRGQYF.

The chain joins TRBV5-4 to TRBJ1-3; tentatively, D is TRBD1 (6 bases). CDR1 is SGHNT, CDR2 YYREEE, per germline (reference sequence). The ends were cut back, 0 bases at V and 0 bases at J, with 16 bases in the middle. CDR3 length equals 18 residues. CDR3 bases: TGTGCCAGCAGCTTGGCGGGGGGGCCGGGGAGCTCTGGAAACACCATATATTTT. This encodes CASSLAGGPGSSGNTIYF.

In its sample, this clone was seen once. The chain combines TRBV14 with TRBJ2-1; 9 bases match TRBD2. The V gene end was trimmed by 1 base and the J gene end by 2 bases; junction bases not matched to a gene: 3. CDR1 and CDR2 from the germline V gene are SGHDN and FVKESK. The CDR3 runs to 16 residues. CDR3 region: CASSQGASGTYNEQFF. CDR3 coding DNA: TGTGCCAGCAGCCAAGGGGCTAGCGGGACCTACAATGAGCAGTTCTTC.

DNA for the CDR3: TGTGCCAGCAGTTACTGGGCCAGTAGGTACAATGAGCAGTTCTTC. Residues: CASSYWASRYNEQFF. The genes are TRBV6-5 and TRBJ2-1; D gene unclear. V lost 1 base and J 4 bases, leaving 11 bases between the germline ends. This CDR3 spans 15 amino acids. Germline V CDR1 and CDR2: MNHEY, SVGAGI.

This rearrangement joins TRBV5-5 to TRBJ1-2, with D possibly being TRBD1 (6 bases). Germline CDR1 SGHKS, CDR2 YYEKEE (reference sequence). V gave up 4 bases and J gave up 5 bases, with 18 bases separating them. This CDR3 contains 15 residues. CDR3 residues: CASSLDTPQGYGYTF. The CDR3 DNA sequence: TGTGCCAGCAGCCTAGACACCCCCCAGGGGTATGGCTACACCTTC.

This clone showed up just a few times. The chain recombines TRBV18 with TRBJ1-1, with 7 bases that match TRBD1. Trimming at V came to 6 bases and at J to 5 bases, leaving 15 bases not matched to a gene. The CDR3 consists of 16 residues. Germline CDR1 and CDR2: KGHSH and LQKENI. As DNA, the CDR3 is TGTGCCAGCTCCCCCGGACAGGAGACGGTTGGGACTGAAGCTTTCTTT. Residues: CASSPGQETVGTEAFF.